The clone carrying this TCR beta chain was seen a handful of times. Its antigen is undetermined. Trimming took 2 bases from V and 3 from J; bases not matched to a gene: 7. This CDR3 contains 17 residues. The source of the sample is a study of T-cell memory formation after mild COVID-19. Turning to the study itself: TCR clustering was largely donor specific.

The study's findings and limits: Clones that got smaller from day 15 to 85 had even CD4/CD8, while clones growing later tipped toward CD4+. Pre-infection memory contained some responding clones, which suggested that cross-reactive memory had joined.

5'RACE primed from the constant segment yielded TCR alpha and TCR beta cDNA libraries bearing sample barcodes and UMIs. One entry per CDR3 protein results from TCRdb running MiXCR on the 5' RACE reads. Of under 250,000 distinct CDR3 sequences in the sample, 15% to 19% were seen once. This sequence joins TRBV12-3 or TRBV12-4 and TRBJ2-1; 10 bases fit TRBD2. This TCR was recovered from an adult woman who had mild COVID-19 (a few samples of this study predate the infection). Cell type and time point are not known. Material for sequencing was PBMCs or a T cell subset sorted from them (not recorded which). The CDR3 DNA reads as TGTGCCAGCAGTTTATACCGAGCGGGAGGGAGCTACAATGAGCAGTTCTTC. This sequence encodes CASSLYRAGGSYNEQFF.